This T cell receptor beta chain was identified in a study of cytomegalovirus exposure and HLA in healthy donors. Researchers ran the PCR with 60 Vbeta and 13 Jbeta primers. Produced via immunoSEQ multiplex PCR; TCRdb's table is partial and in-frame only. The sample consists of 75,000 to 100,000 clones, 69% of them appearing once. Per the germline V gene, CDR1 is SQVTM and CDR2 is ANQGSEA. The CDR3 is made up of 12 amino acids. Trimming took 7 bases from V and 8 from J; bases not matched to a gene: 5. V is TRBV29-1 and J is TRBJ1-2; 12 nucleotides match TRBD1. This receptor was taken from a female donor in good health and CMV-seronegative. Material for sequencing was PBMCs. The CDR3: CSAGTGGVGYTF. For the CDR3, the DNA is TGCAGCGCCGGGACAGGGGGCGTGGGCTACACCTTC.